The rows below give T cell receptor beta chains drawn from one sample of a study of CD8+CD57+ T cells in acquired aplastic anemia. TCRdb fed the reads into MiXCR, producing one record per CDR3 protein. The sample shows about 180,000 distinct CDR3 sequences, less than 60% of them seen only once. Input material: sorted CD4+, CD8+, or CD8+CD57+ T cells (not recorded which) from PBMCs. The receptors come from a human donor with aplastic anemia. Each CDR3 is given with its conserved first and last residue. D genes are given only for firm matches. Not every row has a clone size; where given, it reads once, few, many or a size class.

clone_size | j_call | d_call | cdr3_length | v_call | cdr3_nt | cdr3_aa
many | TRBJ1-6 | . | 14 | TRBV6-1 | TGTGCCAGCAGTAAGAGGGGGTATAATTCACCCCTCCACTTT | CASSKRGYNSPLHF
many | TRBJ1-2 | TRBD1 | 13 | TRBV7-2 | TGTGCCAGCCGCGGACAGGGGGCCTATGGCTACACCTTC | CASRGQGAYGYTF
many | TRBJ2-7 | . | 15 | TRBV7-2 | TGTGCCAGCAGCTTAGAACCCGGGCCTAGAGGCGAGCAGTACTTC | CASSLEPGPRGEQYF
. | TRBJ2-6 | . | 15 | TRBV2 | TGTGCCACCACACCGATTCCTGGGGGGGCCAACGTCCTGACTTTC | CATTPIPGGANVLTF
. | TRBJ2-5 | . | 15 | TRBV7-9 | TGTGCCAGCAGCTTACTATCGGCCCCAAGGGAGACCCAGTACTTC | CASSLLSAPRETQYF
. | TRBJ2-3 | . | 15 | TRBV19 | TGTGCCAGTAGTACTGCAGGCCTCGGCGCAGATACGCAGTATTTT | CASSTAGLGADTQYF
many | TRBJ2-7 | . | 11 | TRBV20-1 | TGCAGTGCCACCAACATATACGAGCAGTACTTC | CSATNIYEQYF
. | TRBJ2-7 | . | 13 | TRBV7-6 | TGTGCCAGCAGTTCGGCCCGGGCGGACGAGCAGTACTTC | CASSSARADEQYF
many | TRBJ1-5 | . | 14 | TRBV12-3/TRBV12-4 | TGTGCCAGCAGTTTAGTACAGGGAGAAGCGCCCCAGCATTTT | CASSLVQGEAPQHF
. | TRBJ2-7 | . | 14 | TRBV10-3 | TGTGCCCCGCCCCCCCTGGGGGCCACCTTTGAGCAGTACTTC | CAPPPLGATFEQYF
once | TRBJ2-7 | TRBD2 | 12 | TRBV5-1 | TGCGCCAGCAGCGTGGGACTAAGTGAGCAGTACTTC | CASSVGLSEQYF
. | TRBJ2-7 | . | 13 | TRBV25-1 | TGTGCCAGCAGTGATGACAGAAACTACGAGCAGTACTTC | CASSDDRNYEQYF
. | TRBJ2-2 | TRBD2 | 15 | TRBV2 | TGTGCCAGCAGTGAAATAACTAGCGGGGCCGGGGAGCTGTTTTTT | CASSEITSGAGELFF
many | TRBJ2-7 | TRBD2 | 13 | TRBV20-1 | TGCAGTGCTAGTAGTAGCGGGTCCTACGAGCAGTACTTC | CSASSSGSYEQYF
. | TRBJ2-1 | . | 14 | TRBV29-1 | TGCAGCGTTGGGGGGGTTAGCTCCTACAATGAGCAGTTCTTC | CSVGGVSSYNEQFF
many | TRBJ2-3 | . | 15 | TRBV3-1 | TGTGCCAGCAGCCAAGACCCAGGGGAGACAGATACGCAGTATTTT | CASSQDPGETDTQYF
many | TRBJ2-1 | . | 14 | TRBV7-9 | TGTGCCAGCAGCTCGGAAGGTGAGGGGGTTGAGCAGTTCTTC | CASSSEGEGVEQFF
. | TRBJ2-6 | . | 15 | TRBV7-2 | TGTGCCAGCAGCTCACGGAACTCTGGGGCCAACGTCCTGACTTTC | CASSSRNSGANVLTF
. | TRBJ2-5 | TRBD2 | 13 | TRBV20-1 | TGCAGTGCTAGAGATAGAACTAGCGAGAGGTGTTACTTC | CSARDRTSERCYF
many | TRBJ2-1 | TRBD2 | 16 | TRBV5-1 | TGCGCCAGCAGCTTGGCCGGGGGGAGAGGCTACAATGAGCAGTTCTTC | CASSLAGGRGYNEQFF